The clone carrying this T cell receptor beta chain was seen at least ten times. The target antigen is unknown. Individual cDNA molecules carried attached unique molecular identifiers. TCRdb passed the 5' RACE reads through MiXCR, listing each CDR3 protein once. The repertoire consists of approximately 20,000 distinct CDR3 sequences, with 4% occurring once and the leading ten covering roughly 1.5%. The data are from a study of early T cells in non-severe SARS-CoV-2 infection. Study results and limitations: The matching step, a VDJdb search, favored anti-spike CD8 responses and missed private and CD4 specificities.

The V end was cut by 2 bases, the J end by 4 bases, with 11 bases between. Per the germline V gene, CDR1 is GTSNPN and CDR2 is SVGIG (reference sequence). The CDR3 has 13 residues. The source is an adult who was a healthcare worker with PCR-confirmed SARS-CoV-2 infection or an uninfected control (not recorded which). This chain connects TRBV30 to TRBJ1-1, with D hard to call. Sequencing was performed on whole blood. The CDR3 reads CAWSKEYGTEAFF. The CDR3 DNA sequence: TGTGCCTGGAGTAAGGAGTATGGCACTGAAGCTTTCTTT.